There are a few counts of the clone carrying this T cell receptor (beta chain). With 5 bases removed from V and 4 bases from J, the gap between germline ends came to 12 bases. The CDR3 covers 13 residues. Looked up from germline, CDR1 is SGHVS and CDR2 is FNYEAQ. Method: immunoSEQ multiplex PCR; TCRdb's copy keeps in-frame clones and lacks some. The profile shows more than 10,000 clones, 82% of them singletons. The treatment is: randomized to nivolumab then ipilimumab (arm A) or the reverse (arm B). No patient had prior DNA-damaging chemotherapy. PBMC sorting kept live CD3+CD8+ cells without CD19 or CD56. These data belong to a study of sequential checkpoint blockade in melanoma. Overall study: After both sequences, patients received maintenance nivolumab.

The genes are TRBV7-6 and TRBJ2-7; D is unresolved. The specimen was CD8+ T cells sorted from blood (inferred from file names), collected from a patient given nivolumab and ipilimumab in sequence. The sequence came from a human donor with melanoma. The CDR3 DNA follows: TGTGCCAGCAGCGACGGCCTAGAGTACGAGCAGTACTTC. This translates into CASSDGLEYEQYF.